This TCR beta chain emerged from a study of identical twins. TCRdb called the 5' RACE reads again in MiXCR, with one record for every CDR3 protein. Found here are 500,000 to 650,000 distinct CDR3 sequences, 20% to 25% of them singletons; the top ten hold 0.45% to 0.5%. The germline V gene encodes CDR1 ENHRY and CDR2 SYGVKD. This CDR3 comprises 13 residues. V was cut by 2 bases and J by 0 bases, with 4 bases left in between. The sample also formed part of further work on yellow fever vaccine responses in identical twins.

The source is a woman in her late teens or twenties in good health. Material for sequencing was CD4+ T cells sorted from blood. The gene calls are TRBV10-3 and TRBJ1-1; D is undetermined. CDR3 nucleotide sequence: TGTGCCATCAGTGAGCGTCTGAACACTGAAGCTTTCTTT. Translating it yields CAISERLNTEAFF.